Here is one TCR beta chain with its context. These data are taken from a study of CXCR3-negative and CXCR3-positive naive CD8 T cells. The TRB libraries of cDNA were built by UMI-labeled 5' RACE. TCRdb reworked the 5' RACE reads into one entry per CDR3 protein, no DNA. This sample contains about 39,000 distinct CDR3 sequences. The CDR3 length is 14 residues. CDR1 WSHSY and CDR2 SAAADI come from the germline V gene. Sequencing was done on a sample of memory CD8+ T cells from blood. The TCR was taken from a human donor in good health. Some clones in this sample may be carry-over from other donors' samples. The rearrangement links TRBV10-2 to TRBJ2-3. The CDR3 protein is CASSGYSPGTAQYF.